The 28 T cell receptor beta chains in this list originate from one sample, sequenced in a study of cytomegalovirus exposure and HLA in healthy donors. With 60 Vbeta and 13 Jbeta primers, the PCR was carried out. Sequenced by immunoSEQ multiplex PCR; TCRdb stores in-frame clones only, minus some. The data show 150,000 to 200,000 clones, roughly 80% seen once. Material: PBMCs. The source is a man aged 35 to 55 in good health and CMV-seronegative.

The chain recombines TRBV19 with TRBJ2-2; a weak D match, TRBD1 (6 bases). The CDR3 covers 15 residues. Trimming removed 3 bases from V and 5 bases from J, with 13 bases in between. Germline values: CDR1 LNHDA, CDR2 SQIVND (reference sequence). The CDR3 DNA follows: TGTGCCAGTAGTATGCCCCAGGGGATGACCGGGGAGCTGTTTTTT. It encodes CASSMPQGMTGELFF.

This clone has just one count. The rearrangement joins TRBV7-9 to TRBJ2-5; D unresolved. CDR3 length: 16 residues. Germline-derived CDR1 and CDR2 are SEHNR and FQNEAQ (reference sequence). V was pared by 3 bases and J by 2 bases, with 16 bases between. The CDR3 DNA reads as TGTGCCAGCAGCTTCCAATCTATCCGTCTTCAAGAGACCCAGTACTTC. This gives the protein CASSFQSIRLQETQYF.

About this clone: Other nucleotide sequences in the sample specify the same CDR3. This chain connects TRBV5-1 to TRBJ2-2; possible D gene TRBD2, 6 bases. CDR1 SGHRS and CDR2 YFSETQ come from the germline V gene. The CDR3 has 14 amino acids. V was pared by 4 bases and J by 8 bases, with 15 bases between. DNA for the CDR3: TGCGCCAGCAGCGGGGGGTCTCAGCCTGGGGAGCTGTTTTTT. As protein: CASSGGSQPGELFF.

The chain has TRBV6-6 and TRBJ2-5; tentatively, D is TRBD1 (6 bases). The CDR3 is 14 residues long. Germline assignment: CDR1 MNHNY and CDR2 SVGAGI (reference sequence). V lost 0 bases to trimming and J lost 4 bases, with 9 bases between them. CDR3 sequence reads: CASSYSTQGETQYF. Written as DNA, the CDR3 is TGTGCCAGCAGTTACTCGACACAGGGAGAGACCCAGTACTTC.

This chain uses TRBV9 with TRBJ1-3; 7 nucleotides agree with TRBD1. CDR3 length: 13 amino acids. Germline CDR1 reads SGDLS; CDR2 reads YYNGEE. V lost 3 bases, J lost 5 bases, and 2 bases stayed unmatched. The DNA of the CDR3 is TGTGCCAGCAGCGGGGGACAGAGAAACACCATATATTTT. Its translation: CASSGGQRNTIYF.

This chain connects TRBV5-4 to TRBJ2-7, with D uncertain. Germline V lookup: CDR1 SGHNT, CDR2 YYREEE (reference sequence). The CDR3 spans 13 residues. Trimming pared 4 bases from V and 2 bases from J, leaving 10 bases between. The chain's CDR3 is CASSGTQTYEQYF. In DNA, the CDR3 is TGTGCCAGCAGCGGTACTCAAACCTACGAGCAGTACTTC.

The chain employs TRBV23-1 and TRBJ2-7, with TRBD1 matching 9 bases. TRBV23-1 is marked as an open reading frame, function uncertain. The CDR3 has 14 residues. The junction had 4 bases not matched to a gene; V was cut back by 5 bases and J by 2 bases. This CDR3 reads CASSGTGNTYEQYF. In DNA form, the CDR3 reads TGCGCCAGCAGTGGGACAGGGAATACCTACGAGCAGTACTTC.

In this sample, this clone turned up once. The rearrangement links TRBV4-1 to TRBJ1-1; 7 bases map to TRBD1. The J segment lost 7 bases and the V segment lost 0 bases, leaving 8 bases of the junction unmatched. Germline-derived CDR1 and CDR2 are MGHRA and YSYEKL. This CDR3 has 15 residues. The CDR3 spells CASSQDRGGGVEAFF. CDR3 nucleotide sequence: TGCGCCAGCAGCCAAGATAGAGGGGGCGGTGTTGAAGCTTTCTTT.

This clone was detected only a few times. The gene calls are TRBV4-3 and TRBJ2-2; TRBD1 matches at 7 bases. From germline, CDR1 is LGHNA and CDR2 YSLEER. With V trimmed by 1 base and J by 1 base, 3 bases remained unmatched. The CDR3 covers 16 residues. The CDR3 loop reads CASSQAGTVNTGELFF. The CDR3 nucleotides are TGCGCCAGCAGCCAAGCAGGGACAGTGAACACCGGGGAGCTGTTTTTT.

This clone has more than one count but fewer than ten. The rearrangement links TRBV6-1 to TRBJ1-1; maybe TRBD1 (5 bases). CDR3 size: 13 residues. The V end was cut by 7 bases, the J end by 4 bases, with 13 bases between. Germline V gene data show CDR1 as MNHNS and CDR2 as SASEGT. DNA for the CDR3: TGTGCCAGCATCCTTAGTGGGGCCACTGAAGCTTTCTTT. This sequence encodes CASILSGATEAFF.

The count of this clone is one. This rearrangement joins TRBV30 to TRBJ1-5; D call uncertain. The CDR3 spans 13 residues. Trimming took 4 bases from V and 5 from J, leaving 12 bases between them. Germline CDR1 GTSNPN, CDR2 SVGIG (reference sequence). CDR3 protein: CAWNGRNDQPQHF. In nucleotides, the CDR3 is TGTGCCTGGAATGGCAGGAACGATCAGCCCCAGCATTTT.

The chain joins TRBV7-9 to TRBJ2-5; D might be TRBD2 (5 bases). The ends were cut back, 5 bases at V and 9 bases at J, with 16 bases in the middle. Per the germline V gene, CDR1 is SEHNR and CDR2 is FQNEAQ (reference sequence). The CDR3 covers 13 residues. CDR3 in amino acids: CASSPSPPGAQYF. The CDR3 nucleotides read TGTGCCAGCAGCCCTAGCCCACCCGGGGCCCAGTACTTC.

DNA for the CDR3: TGCGCCAGCAGCTTGGAGGGACAGTATAATTCACCCCTCCACTTT. Translation gives CASSLEGQYNSPLHF. The chain recombines TRBV5-1 with TRBJ1-6, with TRBD1 matching 7 bases. The CDR3 contains 15 residues. V trimming: 0 bases; J trimming: 4 bases; junction bases outside the gene matches: 1. CDR1 and CDR2 from the germline V gene are SGHRS and YFSETQ.

This clone has just a few counts. The chain links TRBV9 to TRBJ2-2; maybe TRBD2 (5 bases). The CDR3 runs to 14 residues. Trimming left V 1 base short and J 7 bases short, with 11 bases between. Germline CDR1 SGDLS, CDR2 YYNGEE. In nucleotides, the CDR3 is TGTGCCAGCAGCGTACAGGACTTTGGCGGGGAGCTGTTTTTT. Translating it yields CASSVQDFGGELFF. Supplemented by reference TRBV9 and TRBJ2-2, the full variable domain reads DSGVTQTPKHLITATGQRVTLRCSPRSGDLSVYWYQQSLDQGLQFLIQYYNGEERAKGNILERFSAQQFPDLHSELNLSSLELGDSALYFCASSVQDFGGELFFGEGSRLTVL.

A word on this clone: Other nucleotide sequences from this sample produce the same CDR3. The chain links TRBV25-1 to TRBJ2-7; the D gene is possibly TRBD2 (6 bases). The germline V gene encodes CDR1 MGHDK and CDR2 SYGVNS. The length of the CDR3 is 12 residues. V dropped 6 bases and J dropped 2 bases, with 8 bases sitting between them. The CDR3 spells CASRGGTYEQYF. For the CDR3, the DNA is TGTGCCAGCAGGGGGGGTACCTACGAGCAGTACTTC.

The chain is built from TRBV19 and TRBJ2-1; D remains ambiguous. Trimming left V 3 bases short and J 0 bases short, with 12 bases between. CDR3 size: 16 residues. The germline CDR1 and CDR2 sequences are LNHDA and SQIVND (reference sequence). CDR3 protein: CASSMQVISSYNEQFF. Here the CDR3 DNA reads TGTGCCAGTAGTATGCAGGTCATTAGCTCCTACAATGAGCAGTTCTTC. The full variable domain, with the rest looked up from reference TRBV19 and TRBJ2-1, is DGGITQSPKYLFRKEGQNVTLSCEQNLNHDAMYWYRQDPGQGLRLIYYSQIVNDFQKGDIAEGYSVSREKKESFPLTVTSAQKNPTAFYLCASSMQVISSYNEQFFGPGTRLTVL.

The chain has TRBV29-1 and TRBJ2-4; 9 nucleotides align to TRBD2. V shed 3 bases, J shed 5 bases, and the junction held 5 bases outside the gene matches. Germline V gene lookup returns CDR1 SQVTM and CDR2 ANQGSEA. This CDR3 has 14 residues. CDR3 sequence: CSVERGGLENIQYF. The CDR3 DNA follows: TGCAGCGTTGAGCGGGGGGGCCTCGAAAACATTCAGTACTTC.

V gene TRBV11-2 combines with J gene TRBJ2-7, with 10 positions matching TRBD1. The CDR3 totals 15 residues. V gave up 4 bases and J gave up 5 bases; unmatched junction bases: 8. Germline assignment: CDR1 SGHAT and CDR2 FQNNGV. This chain's CDR3 is CASSSDGDRGNEQYF. CDR3 in DNA: TGTGCCAGCAGCTCGGATGGGGACAGGGGCAACGAGCAGTACTTC.

The chain links TRBV9 to TRBJ2-1, with 11 bases that match TRBD2. Looked up from germline, CDR1 is SGDLS and CDR2 is YYNGEE. This CDR3 has 16 residues. The ends lost 0 bases at V and 8 bases at J; junction bases unmatched: 7. CDR3 bases: TGTGCCAGCAGCGTAGATATAGCGGGGGGGCGGCATGAGCAGTTCTTC. Residues: CASSVDIAGGRHEQFF.

In DNA, the CDR3 is TGTGCCAGCAGTTCTTGGCAGGGTGCTTCACCCCTCCACTTT. This translates into CASSSWQGASPLHF. V gene TRBV6-5 combines with J gene TRBJ1-6, with D possibly being TRBD1 (5 bases). The CDR3 spans 14 residues. V was clipped by 4 bases and J by 9 bases, with 13 bases between them. The germline CDR1 and CDR2 sequences are MNHEY and SVGAGI.

The V and J genes are TRBV4-3 and TRBJ2-4; perhaps TRBD1 as D (6 bases). Trimming removed 4 bases at V and 2 bases at J, with 9 bases between. Germline V CDR1 and CDR2: LGHNA, YSLEER. This CDR3 comprises 14 residues. CDR3 sequence reads: CASSPQGSKNIQYF. In DNA form, the CDR3 reads TGCGCCAGCAGCCCACAGGGTTCCAAAAACATTCAGTACTTC.

V and J are TRBV7-2 and TRBJ2-3; D is undetermined. The CDR3 extends over 15 amino acids. CDR1 and CDR2 from the germline V gene are SGHTA and FQGNSA. V was cut by 1 base and J by 0 bases, with 8 bases left in between. The CDR3 nucleotides are TGTGCCAGCAGCTTAGAAGGCAGGAGCACAGATACGCAGTATTTT. Its protein product is CASSLEGRSTDTQYF.

This rearrangement joins TRBV30 to TRBJ2-7; the D gene is possibly TRBD2 (5 bases). V was clipped by 0 bases and J by 3 bases, with 12 bases between them. This CDR3 is 14 amino acids long. Germline loops: CDR1 GTSNPN, CDR2 SVGIG (reference sequence). Here the CDR3 DNA reads TGTGCCTGGAGTGTAGGACGGGGTATCTACGAGCAGTACTTC. Encoded protein: CAWSVGRGIYEQYF.

For the CDR3, the DNA is TGTGCCAGCAGTTTGGACAGGGGTTATGGCTACACCTTC. Translation gives CASSLDRGYGYTF. V and J are TRBV28 and TRBJ1-2; 9 bases line up with TRBD1. CDR1 is MDHEN and CDR2 is SYDVKM in the germline V gene. J was trimmed by 5 bases and V by 3 bases; bases with no gene match: 1. The CDR3 contains 13 residues.

The chain couples TRBV27 to TRBJ2-3, with TRBD2 identical over 7 bases. J lost 4 bases, V lost 6 bases, and 10 bases had no gene match. CDR1 and CDR2 from the germline V gene are MNHEY and SMNVEV (reference sequence). The CDR3 consists of 15 residues. CDR3 nucleotide sequence: TGTGCCAGCAGGAGACTAGCCCATCTCCCAGATACGCAGTATTTT. It is translated as CASRRLAHLPDTQYF.

The gene calls are TRBV10-3 and TRBJ2-2; TRBD2 matches 11 bases. The CDR3 consists of 16 residues. The junction had 4 bases not matched to a gene; V was cut back by 3 bases and J by 4 bases. Germline V CDR1 and CDR2: ENHRY, SYGVKD. The CDR3: CAISDTSGGITGELFF. CDR3 nucleotide sequence: TGTGCCATCAGTGATACTAGCGGGGGCATCACCGGGGAGCTGTTTTTT.

J is TRBJ1-2 and V is TRBV30; 8 bases are shared with TRBD1. V was clipped by 5 bases and J by 8 bases; unmatched bases: 7. Germline V gene data show CDR1 as GTSNPN and CDR2 as SVGIG (reference sequence). The CDR3 length is 12 residues. CDR3 region: CAWDRGSRGYTF. As DNA, the CDR3 is TGTGCCTGGGACAGGGGATCCCGGGGCTACACCTTC. Together with reference TRBV30 and TRBJ1-2, the CDR3 gives the full variable domain: SQTIHQWPATLVQPVGSPLSLECTVEGTSNPNLYWYRQAAGRGLQLLFYSVGIGQISSEVPQNLSASRPQDRQFILSSKKLLLSDSGFYLCAWDRGSRGYTFGSGTRLTVV.

The chain links TRBV6-5 to TRBJ2-1; no definite D call. Looked up from germline, CDR1 is MNHEY and CDR2 is SVGAGI. CDR3 size: 15 residues. V lost 0 bases and J lost 7, with 13 bases in between. Here the CDR3 reads CASSYSWASENEQFF. The CDR3 DNA reads as TGTGCCAGCAGTTACTCCTGGGCTTCCGAGAATGAGCAGTTCTTC.